The 23 T cell receptor beta chains listed next were all sequenced from one sample in a study of beta chain features in type 1 diabetes. Study-level points and caveats: All four CD4+ subsets from Type 1 diabetes patients carried moderately but significantly shorter TCRB CDR3s.

Their antigens are not known. cDNA synthesis used the whole RNA isolate, giving expressed TCRB sequences. Clones were sequenced by immunoSEQ multiplex PCR, and TCRdb holds only the in-frame ones, with some missing. There are around 710,000 clones in the sample; 9.5% to 15% occur only once, and more than 0.095% lies in the top ten. The sample taken for sequencing was naive CD4+ T cells from blood. The receptor source for this set is a man aged 25-45 years with type 1 diabetes.

This clone was recorded a few times. The genes are TRBV29-1 and TRBJ1-3; D may be TRBD1 (5 bases). The CDR3 length is 13 residues. Trimming removed 7 bases from V and 0 bases from J, with 10 bases in between. Germline CDR1 reads SQVTM; CDR2 reads ANQGSEA. The CDR3: CSADSNSGNTIYF. Here the CDR3 DNA reads TGCAGCGCAGACAGTAACTCTGGAAACACCATATATTTT.

The V and J genes are TRBV9 and TRBJ1-6; TRBD1 matches at 8 bases. The CDR3 contains 15 residues. Looked up from germline, CDR1 is SGDLS and CDR2 is YYNGEE. V dropped 0 bases and J dropped 4; count of bases not matched to a gene: 0. CDR3 coding DNA: TGTGCCAGCAGCGTAGGGACAGGGTATAATTCACCCCTCCACTTT. This sequence encodes CASSVGTGYNSPLHF.

The rearrangement joins TRBV30 to TRBJ2-5, with D uncertain. The CDR3 runs to 11 residues. Between the trimmed V and J ends, which lost 3 bases and 5 bases, there was a span of 7 bases. Per the germline V gene, CDR1 is GTSNPN and CDR2 is SVGIG (reference sequence). The CDR3 region has the DNA TGTGCCTGGAGGGCCGTGGAGACCCAGTACTTC. Translation: CAWRAVETQYF.

This clone was seen more than once but under ten times. This sequence joins TRBV7-2 and TRBJ2-4; 8 bases align to TRBD1. V gave up 2 bases and J gave up 2 bases; unmatched junction bases: 5. The CDR3 contains 16 residues. Germline CDR1 is SGHTA and CDR2 is FQGNSA. The CDR3: CASSLNNRGSKNIQYF. CDR3 in DNA: TGTGCCAGCAGCTTAAACAACAGGGGGTCCAAAAACATTCAGTACTTC.

V is TRBV7-9 and J is TRBJ1-1; the match to TRBD1 covers 7 bases. V lost 4 bases and J lost 4; bases outside the gene matches: 6. The CDR3 spans 14 residues. The V gene's germline CDR1 is SEHNR and CDR2 FQNEAQ (reference sequence). Written as DNA, the CDR3 is TGTGCCAGCAGCTCTCCTACAGGGGTCACTGAAGCTTTCTTT. Amino acids: CASSSPTGVTEAFF. Full variable domain (missing parts from reference TRBV7-9 and TRBJ1-1): DTGVSQNPRHKITKRGQNVTFRCDPISEHNRLYWYRQTLGQGPEFLTYFQNEAQLEKSRLLSDRFSAERPKGSFSTLEIQRTEQGDSAMYLCASSSPTGVTEAFFGQGTRLTVV.

This chain joins TRBV29-1 and TRBJ2-3; D possibly corresponds to TRBD2 (7 bases). The CDR3 is made up of 15 amino acids. Germline loops: CDR1 SQVTM, CDR2 ANQGSEA. V was trimmed by 4 bases and J by 6 bases, leaving 20 bases between them. The CDR3 DNA is TGCAGCGTTGGCCAAGGGGGGGGCTACCTTGATACGCAGTATTTT. It is translated as CSVGQGGGYLDTQYF.

This clone has just a few counts. V and J are TRBV14 and TRBJ1-3, with D maybe TRBD1 (6 bases). Germline lookup yields CDR1 SGHDN and CDR2 FVKESK. V was pared by 1 base and J by 2 bases, with 12 bases between. The CDR3 contains 16 residues. CDR3 DNA sequence: TGTGCCAGCAGCCAAGTTGGGGGGCTCACTGGAAACACCATATATTTT. It is translated as CASSQVGGLTGNTIYF.

The V gene is TRBV27, the J gene TRBJ2-4, with D maybe TRBD1 (5 bases). The germline V and J ends were trimmed by 9 bases and 1 base, with 19 bases remaining between them. The CDR3 spans 16 residues. CDR1 and CDR2 (germline): MNHEY, SMNVEV (reference sequence). CDR3 amino acids: CASSRAGSRAKNIQYF. CDR3 sequence (DNA): TGTGCCAGTTCGAGAGCAGGGTCGCGGGCCAAAAACATTCAGTACTTC.

This clone was recorded a few times. The chain couples TRBV2 to TRBJ2-7; possible D gene TRBD2, 6 bases. The CDR3 extends over 12 amino acids. V was trimmed by 8 bases and J by 4 bases, leaving 12 bases between them. CDR1 and CDR2 (germline): SNHLY, FYNNEI. The CDR3 region is CASQTEGYEQYF. As DNA, the CDR3 is TGTGCCAGCCAGACGGAGGGTTACGAGCAGTACTTC.

The chain carries TRBV5-1 and TRBJ2-5; 8 bases agree with TRBD1. This CDR3 has 15 amino acids. Looked up from germline, CDR1 is SGHRS and CDR2 is YFSETQ. The J segment lost 5 bases and the V segment lost 4 bases, leaving 10 bases of the junction unmatched. The CDR3 coding sequence is TGCGCCAGCAGCATTCCAGGGGGCCGGAGGGAGACCCAGTACTTC. This encodes CASSIPGGRRETQYF.

The V and J genes are TRBV9 and TRBJ1-1; D is uncertain. V gave up 2 bases and J gave up 1 base, with 12 bases separating them. The CDR3 covers 15 residues. Germline V CDR1 and CDR2: SGDLS, YYNGEE. The CDR3 sequence is CASSVQSERNTEAFF. In DNA, the CDR3 is TGTGCCAGCAGCGTTCAATCAGAAAGGAACACTGAAGCTTTCTTT.

This clone showed up just a few times. This chain uses TRBV5-4 with TRBJ1-2; the D is unclear. The CDR3 has 12 amino acids. Germline V gene data show CDR1 as SGHNT and CDR2 as YYREEE (reference sequence). V gave up 0 bases and J gave up 8 bases, with 8 bases separating them. CDR3 bases: TGTGCCAGCAGCTTGGATGCTCGGGGCTACACCTTC. Translating it yields CASSLDARGYTF.

The chain recombines TRBV2 with TRBJ2-2; perhaps TRBD2 as D (6 bases). CDR3 size: 12 residues. The germline gives CDR1 SNHLY, CDR2 FYNNEI. V was cut by 6 bases and J by 5 bases, with 7 bases left in between. CDR3 in DNA: TGTGCCAGCAGCCTAGCGACCGGGGAGCTGTTTTTT. Protein: CASSLATGELFF.

V gene TRBV18 combines with J gene TRBJ2-1; 8 nucleotides line up with TRBD1. Trimming took 6 bases from V and 5 from J; bases not matched to a gene: 3. This CDR3 contains 13 residues. Germline V gives CDR1 KGHSH, CDR2 LQKENI. CDR3 DNA sequence: TGTGCCAGCTCTCTGACAGGGGACAATGAGCAGTTCTTC. This encodes CASSLTGDNEQFF.

This clone was seen only a few times. Written as DNA, the CDR3 is TGTGCCAGCAGCCCAAGGGCGGGAGCTAGCGGGGGGAACAATGAGCAGTTCTTC. It encodes CASSPRAGASGGNNEQFF. The rearrangement uses TRBV7-9 and TRBJ2-1, with 11 nucleotides matching TRBD2. Germline V gene sequence: CDR1 SEHNR, CDR2 FQNEAQ (reference sequence). With 5 bases clipped from V and 5 bases from J, the junction kept 14 bases outside the gene matches. The CDR3 has 18 amino acids.

The chain uses TRBV30 and TRBJ1-2; TRBD1 matches 8 bases. Germline V gene data show CDR1 as GTSNPN and CDR2 as SVGIG (reference sequence). Trimming took 5 bases from V and 5 from J; bases not matched to a gene: 7. There are 13 residues in the CDR3. CDR3 in DNA: TGTGCCTGGGGGACAGGTCAACCTTATGGCTACACCTTC. It codes for CAWGTGQPYGYTF.

The sample holds a few counts of this clone. The gene calls are TRBV7-8 and TRBJ2-1; possibly TRBD1 or TRBD2 for D (5 bases each). The CDR3 extends over 14 amino acids. Germline V lookup: CDR1 SGHVS, CDR2 FQNEAQ. V dropped 6 bases and J dropped 3 bases, with 12 bases sitting between them. CDR3 loop: CASRPGAVYNEQFF. The CDR3 DNA reads TGTGCCAGCAGGCCCGGGGCTGTCTACAATGAGCAGTTCTTC.

The sample holds a few counts of this clone. The V gene is TRBV7-2, the J gene TRBJ1-1; D remains unclear. This CDR3 has 15 amino acids. V was pared by 1 base and J by 0 bases, with 9 bases between. Germline V gene sequence: CDR1 SGHTA, CDR2 FQGNSA. The CDR3 loop reads CASSLEGSMNTEAFF. The CDR3 DNA follows: TGTGCCAGCAGCTTAGAGGGATCTATGAACACTGAAGCTTTCTTT.

This clone was observed a few times. The chain is built from TRBV10-3 and TRBJ2-2; 9 bases align to TRBD1. This CDR3 spans 15 amino acids. In germline, CDR1 is ENHRY, CDR2 SYGVKD. After removal of 5 bases from V and 4 bases from J, the junction contained 5 bases not matched to a gene. The chain's CDR3 is CAISQGQGSTGELFF. The DNA for the CDR3 is TGTGCCATCAGTCAGGGACAGGGAAGCACCGGGGAGCTGTTTTTT.

This chain connects TRBV5-6 to TRBJ2-6; TRBD1 is a possible D gene (6 bases). CDR1 and CDR2 from the germline V gene are SGHDT and YYEEEE. V lost 5 bases and J lost 0, with 9 bases in between. There are 15 residues in the CDR3. In DNA, the CDR3 is TGTGCCAGCAGTGGACAGCTCTCTGGGGCCAACGTCCTGACTTTC. Translated, it gives CASSGQLSGANVLTF.

In its sample, this clone was seen a few times. This chain joins TRBV4-3 and TRBJ1-2; D gene ambiguous. Germline V lookup: CDR1 LGHNA, CDR2 YSLEER. V was shortened by 1 base and J by 2 bases, with 11 bases between the two germline ends. The CDR3 has 15 amino acids. The CDR3 sequence is CASSQGPGGNYGYTF. The CDR3 bases are TGCGCCAGCAGCCAAGGACCGGGAGGGAACTATGGCTACACCTTC.

The table lists this clone with a few counts. The chain joins TRBV7-2 to TRBJ2-1; the D is unclear. This CDR3 contains 12 residues. Looked up from germline, CDR1 is SGHTA and CDR2 is FQGNSA. Trimming removed 1 base at V and 8 bases at J, with 6 bases between. The CDR3 DNA reads as TGTGCCAGCAGCTTAGAAAGAGATGAGCAGTTCTTC. Residues: CASSLERDEQFF.

There are a few counts of this clone. Other DNA sequences within the sample encode an identical CDR3. The genes are TRBV9 and TRBJ1-6; TRBD1 is a possible D gene (5 bases). With 0 bases removed from V and 9 bases from J, the gap between germline ends came to 16 bases. Germline lookup yields CDR1 SGDLS and CDR2 YYNGEE. The CDR3 spans 16 residues. CDR3 sequence reads: CASSVARRQGASPLHF. The DNA for the CDR3 is TGTGCCAGCAGCGTAGCCCGGCGGCAGGGAGCTTCACCCCTCCACTTT.